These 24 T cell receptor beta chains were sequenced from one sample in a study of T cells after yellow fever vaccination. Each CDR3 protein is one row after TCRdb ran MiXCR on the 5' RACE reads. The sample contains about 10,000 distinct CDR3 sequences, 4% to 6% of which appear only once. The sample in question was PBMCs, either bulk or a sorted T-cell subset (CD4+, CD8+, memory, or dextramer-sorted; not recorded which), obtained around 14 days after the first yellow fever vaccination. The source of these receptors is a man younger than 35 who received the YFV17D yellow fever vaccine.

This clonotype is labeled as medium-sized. This chain's CDR3 is CSVEWQGVDTQYF. Here the CDR3 DNA reads TGCAGCGTTGAATGGCAAGGGGTAGATACGCAGTATTTT. V and J are TRBV29-1 and TRBJ2-3; possible D gene TRBD1, 5 bases. V was cut by 2 bases and J by 5 bases, with 11 bases left in between. Germline V lookup: CDR1 SQVTM, CDR2 ANQGSEA. The CDR3 extends over 13 amino acids.

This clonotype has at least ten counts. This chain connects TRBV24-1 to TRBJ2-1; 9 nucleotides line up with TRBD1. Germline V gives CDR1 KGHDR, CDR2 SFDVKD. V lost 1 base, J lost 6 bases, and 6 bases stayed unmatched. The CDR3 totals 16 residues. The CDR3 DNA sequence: TGTGCCACCAGTGATTTCCGGGACAGGGTCGGCAATGAGCAGTTCTTC. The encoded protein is CATSDFRDRVGNEQFF.

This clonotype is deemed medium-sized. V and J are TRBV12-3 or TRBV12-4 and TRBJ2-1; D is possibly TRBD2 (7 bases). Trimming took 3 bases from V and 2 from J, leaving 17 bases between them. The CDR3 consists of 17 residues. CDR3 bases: TGTGCCAGCAGTTTGAGTTCGGGGGGCAAAACCTACAATGAGCAGTTCTTC. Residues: CASSLSSGGKTYNEQFF.

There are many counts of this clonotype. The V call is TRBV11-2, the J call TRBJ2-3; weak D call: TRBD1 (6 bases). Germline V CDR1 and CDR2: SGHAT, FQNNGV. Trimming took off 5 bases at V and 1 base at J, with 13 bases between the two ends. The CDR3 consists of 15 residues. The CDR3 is CASSTTGSGTDTQYF. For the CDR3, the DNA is TGTGCCAGCAGCACAACAGGGAGCGGCACAGATACGCAGTATTTT. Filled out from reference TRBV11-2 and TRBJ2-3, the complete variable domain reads EAGVAQSPRYKIIEKRQSVAFWCNPISGHATLYWYQQILGQGPKLLIQFQNNGVVDDSQLPKDRFSAERLKGVDSTLKIQPAKLEDSAVYLCASSTTGSGTDTQYFGPGTRLTVL.

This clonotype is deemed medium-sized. CDR3 sequence reads: CASSPGPWDYGYTF. The CDR3 nucleotides are TGTGCCAGCAGCCCCGGACCATGGGACTATGGCTACACCTTC. The chain has TRBV7-2 and TRBJ1-2, with D uncertain. This CDR3 is built from 14 residues. Germline V gene data show CDR1 as SGHTA and CDR2 as FQGNSA. The V end lost 5 bases, the J end lost 3 bases, and 13 bases lay between the germline ends.

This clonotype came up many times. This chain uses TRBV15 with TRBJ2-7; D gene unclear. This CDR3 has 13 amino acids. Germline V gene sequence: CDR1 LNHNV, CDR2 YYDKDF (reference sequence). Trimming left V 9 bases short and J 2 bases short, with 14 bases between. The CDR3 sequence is CATGRSSTYEQYF. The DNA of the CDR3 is TGTGCCACAGGCCGGTCCTCGACCTACGAGCAGTACTTC. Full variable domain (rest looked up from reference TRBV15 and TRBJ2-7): DAMVIQNPRYQVTQFGKPVTLSCSQTLNHNVMYWYQQKSSQAPKLLFHYYDKDFNNEADTPDNFQSRRPNTSFCFLDIRSPGLGDTAMYLCATGRSSTYEQYFGPGTRLTVT.

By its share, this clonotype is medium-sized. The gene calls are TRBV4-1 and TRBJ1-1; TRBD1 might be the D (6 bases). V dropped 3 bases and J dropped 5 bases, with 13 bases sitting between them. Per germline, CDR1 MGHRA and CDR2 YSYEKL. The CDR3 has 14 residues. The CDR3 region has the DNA TGCGCCAGCAGCCAGGTACAGGGCTGGACTGAAGCTTTCTTT. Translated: CASSQVQGWTEAFF.

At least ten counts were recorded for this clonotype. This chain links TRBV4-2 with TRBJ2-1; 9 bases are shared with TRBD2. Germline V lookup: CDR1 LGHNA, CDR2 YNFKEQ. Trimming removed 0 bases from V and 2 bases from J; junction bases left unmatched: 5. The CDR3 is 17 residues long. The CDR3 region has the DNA TGTGCCAGCAGCCAAGATCTAGCGGGGCCCCCCTACAATGAGCAGTTCTTC. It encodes CASSQDLAGPPYNEQFF.

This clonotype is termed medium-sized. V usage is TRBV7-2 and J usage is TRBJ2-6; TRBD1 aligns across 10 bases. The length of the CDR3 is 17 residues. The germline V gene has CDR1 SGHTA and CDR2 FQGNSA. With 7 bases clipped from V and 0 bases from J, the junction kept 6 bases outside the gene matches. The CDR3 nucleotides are TGTGCCAGCACCCGGACAGGGGGGTTCTCTGGGGCCAACGTCCTGACTTTC. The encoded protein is CASTRTGGFSGANVLTF.

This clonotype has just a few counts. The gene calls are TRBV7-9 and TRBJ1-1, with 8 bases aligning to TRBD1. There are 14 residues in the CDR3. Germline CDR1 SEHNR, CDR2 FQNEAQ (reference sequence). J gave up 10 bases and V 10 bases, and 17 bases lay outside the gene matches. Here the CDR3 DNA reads TGTGCCATCAGATCCAGGACAGGGCTGGGGGGAGCTTTCTTT. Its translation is CAIRSRTGLGGAFF.

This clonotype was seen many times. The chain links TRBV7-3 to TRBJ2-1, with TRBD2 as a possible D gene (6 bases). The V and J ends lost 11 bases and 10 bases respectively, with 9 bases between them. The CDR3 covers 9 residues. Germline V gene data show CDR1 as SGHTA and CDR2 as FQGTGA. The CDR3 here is CAPAGEQFF. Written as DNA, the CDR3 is TGTGCCCCTGCGGGGGAGCAGTTCTTC. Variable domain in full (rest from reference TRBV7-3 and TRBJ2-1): GAGVSQTPSNKVTEKGKYVELRCDPISGHTALYWYRQSLGQGPEFLIYFQGTGAADDSGLPNDRFFAVRPEGSVSTLKIQRTERGDSAVYLCAPAGEQFFGPGTRLTVL.

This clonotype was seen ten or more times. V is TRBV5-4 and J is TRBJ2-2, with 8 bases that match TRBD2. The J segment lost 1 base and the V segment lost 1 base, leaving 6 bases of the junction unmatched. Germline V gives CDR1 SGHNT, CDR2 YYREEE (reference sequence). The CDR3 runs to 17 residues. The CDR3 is CASSLRRLAGNTGELFF. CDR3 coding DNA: TGTGCCAGCAGCTTGCGCCGGCTAGCGGGGAACACCGGGGAGCTGTTTTTT.

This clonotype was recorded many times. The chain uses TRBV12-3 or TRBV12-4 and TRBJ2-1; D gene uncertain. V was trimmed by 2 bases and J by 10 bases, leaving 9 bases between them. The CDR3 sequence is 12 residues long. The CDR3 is CASSLIGYEQFF. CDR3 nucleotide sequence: TGTGCCAGCAGTTTAATCGGCTACGAGCAGTTCTTC.

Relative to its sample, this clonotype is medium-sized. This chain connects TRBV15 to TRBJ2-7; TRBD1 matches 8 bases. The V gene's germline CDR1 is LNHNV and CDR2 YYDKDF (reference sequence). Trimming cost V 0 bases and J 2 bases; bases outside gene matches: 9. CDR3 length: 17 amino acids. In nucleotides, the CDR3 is TGTGCCACCAGCAGAGAATTTGGGACAGGCATGGCCTACGAGCAGTACTTC. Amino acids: CATSREFGTGMAYEQYF.

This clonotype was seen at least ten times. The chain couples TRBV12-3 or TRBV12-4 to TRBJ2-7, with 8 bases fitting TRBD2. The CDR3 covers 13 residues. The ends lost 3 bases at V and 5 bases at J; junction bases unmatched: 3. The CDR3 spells CASSFAGGNEQYF. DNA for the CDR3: TGTGCCAGCAGTTTTGCGGGGGGTAACGAGCAGTACTTC.

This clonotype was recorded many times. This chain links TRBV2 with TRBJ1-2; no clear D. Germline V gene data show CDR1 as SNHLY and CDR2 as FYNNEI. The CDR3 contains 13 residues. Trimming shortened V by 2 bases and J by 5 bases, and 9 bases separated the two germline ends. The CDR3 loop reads CASSEMALYGYTF. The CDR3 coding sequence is TGTGCCAGCAGTGAAATGGCGCTTTATGGCTACACCTTC.

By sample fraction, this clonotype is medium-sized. The CDR3 DNA is TGTGCCAGCAGCGTGACCGAAGGATACGAGCAGTACTTC. It encodes CASSVTEGYEQYF. V is TRBV9 and J is TRBJ2-7; D is unresolved. Germline assignment: CDR1 SGDLS and CDR2 YYNGEE. This CDR3 contains 13 residues. The V end lost 2 bases, the J end lost 4 bases, and 10 bases lay between the germline ends.

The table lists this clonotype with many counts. CDR3 nucleotides: TGTGCCAGCAGCTTAGGCCAGTACGAGCAGTACTTC. Its translation is CASSLGQYEQYF. The V and J genes are TRBV7-2 and TRBJ2-7; D is ambiguous. Germline CDR1 and CDR2: SGHTA and FQGNSA. CDR3 size: 12 residues. V gave up 1 base and J gave up 4 bases, with 5 bases separating them.

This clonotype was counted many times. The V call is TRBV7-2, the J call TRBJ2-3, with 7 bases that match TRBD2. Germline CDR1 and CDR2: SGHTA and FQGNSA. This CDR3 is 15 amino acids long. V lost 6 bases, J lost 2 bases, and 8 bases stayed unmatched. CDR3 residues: CASRLTGTTTDTQYF. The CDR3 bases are TGTGCCAGCAGACTTACCGGGACTACCACAGATACGCAGTATTTT.

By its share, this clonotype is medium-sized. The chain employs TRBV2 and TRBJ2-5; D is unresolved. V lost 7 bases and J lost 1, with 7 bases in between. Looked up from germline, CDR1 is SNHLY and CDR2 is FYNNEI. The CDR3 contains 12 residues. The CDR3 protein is CASTAAQETQYF. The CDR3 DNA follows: TGTGCCAGCACAGCCGCCCAAGAGACCCAGTACTTC.

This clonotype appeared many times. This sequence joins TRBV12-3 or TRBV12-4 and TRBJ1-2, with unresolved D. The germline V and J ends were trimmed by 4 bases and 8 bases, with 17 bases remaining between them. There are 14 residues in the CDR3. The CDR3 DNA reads TGTGCCAGCAGTTCCAGGAACCTCTTAGGGGGCTACACCTTC. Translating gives CASSSRNLLGGYTF.

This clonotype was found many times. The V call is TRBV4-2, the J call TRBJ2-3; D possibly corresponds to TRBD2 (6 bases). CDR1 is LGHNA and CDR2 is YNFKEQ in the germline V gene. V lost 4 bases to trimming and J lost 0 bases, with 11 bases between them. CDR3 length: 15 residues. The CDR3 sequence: CASSLTRASTDTQYF. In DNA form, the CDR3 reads TGTGCCAGCAGCCTGACTAGGGCAAGCACAGATACGCAGTATTTT.

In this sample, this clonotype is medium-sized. The CDR3 DNA sequence: TGTGCCAGCTCATATGGACAGTATTCCTACAATGAGCAGTTCTTC. Translating gives CASSYGQYSYNEQFF. The V and J genes are TRBV18 and TRBJ2-1; possible D gene TRBD1, 6 bases. Trimming took off 5 bases at V and 1 base at J, with 12 bases between the two ends. The germline gives CDR1 KGHSH, CDR2 LQKENI. The length of the CDR3 is 15 residues.

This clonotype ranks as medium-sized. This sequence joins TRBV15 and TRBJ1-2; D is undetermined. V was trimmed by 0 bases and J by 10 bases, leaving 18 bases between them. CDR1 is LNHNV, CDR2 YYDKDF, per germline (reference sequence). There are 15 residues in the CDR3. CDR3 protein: CATSRDPVKVLDYTF. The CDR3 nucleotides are TGTGCCACCAGCAGAGATCCCGTTAAGGTTCTCGACTACACCTTC.